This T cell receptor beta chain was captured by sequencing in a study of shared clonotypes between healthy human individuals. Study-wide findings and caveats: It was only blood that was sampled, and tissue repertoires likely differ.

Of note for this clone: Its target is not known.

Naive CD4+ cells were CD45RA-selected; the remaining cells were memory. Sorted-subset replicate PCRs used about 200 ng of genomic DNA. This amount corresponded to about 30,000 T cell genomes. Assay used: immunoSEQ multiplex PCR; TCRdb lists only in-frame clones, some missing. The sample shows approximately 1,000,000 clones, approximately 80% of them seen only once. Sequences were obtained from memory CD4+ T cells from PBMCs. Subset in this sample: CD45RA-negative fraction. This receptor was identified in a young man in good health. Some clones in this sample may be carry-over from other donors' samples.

The CDR3 nucleotides are TGTGCTAGTGGTTTCCCCCGAAATAAATCCGATACGCAGTATTTT. It codes for CASGFPRNKSDTQYF. The rearrangement joins TRBV12-5 to TRBJ2-3; D unresolved. The CDR3 sequence is 15 residues long. The ends were cut back, 3 bases at V and 6 bases at J, with 16 bases in the middle. CDR1 is LGHNT and CDR2 is FRNRAP in the germline V gene.